The sequence of this T cell receptor (beta chain) was determined in a study of cytomegalovirus exposure and HLA in healthy donors. There are a few counts of this clone. The V and J ends lost 5 bases and 7 bases respectively, with 15 bases between them. The CDR3 sequence is 13 residues long. CDR1 is SGHTA, CDR2 FQGNSA, per germline. 13 Jbeta primers and 60 Vbeta primers were used for the PCR. Clones were sequenced by immunoSEQ multiplex PCR, and TCRdb holds only the in-frame ones, with some missing. The repertoire includes about 94,000 clones, approximately 7.6% of them detected once, and 2% to 2.5% sits in the top ten.

What was sequenced was PBMCs. The TCR was taken from a man aged 50-60 years in good health and CMV-seronegative. The rearrangement links TRBV7-2 to TRBJ2-7; no reliable D call. The chain's CDR3 is CASSLSLGNEQYF. CDR3 nucleotides: TGTGCCAGCAGCCTATCACTTGGTAATGAGCAGTACTTC.